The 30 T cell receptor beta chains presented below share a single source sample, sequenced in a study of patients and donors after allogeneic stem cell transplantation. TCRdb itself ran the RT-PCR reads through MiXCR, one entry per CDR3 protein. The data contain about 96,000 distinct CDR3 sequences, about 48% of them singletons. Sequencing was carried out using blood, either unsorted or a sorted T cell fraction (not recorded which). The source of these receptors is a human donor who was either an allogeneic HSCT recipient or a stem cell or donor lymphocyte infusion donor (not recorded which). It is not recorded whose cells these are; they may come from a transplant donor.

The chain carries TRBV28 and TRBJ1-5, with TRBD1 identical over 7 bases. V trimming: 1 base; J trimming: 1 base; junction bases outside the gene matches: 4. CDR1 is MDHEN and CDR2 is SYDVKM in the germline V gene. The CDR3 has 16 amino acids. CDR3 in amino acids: CASSLFGQASNQPQHF. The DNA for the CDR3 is TGTGCCAGCAGTTTATTTGGACAGGCAAGCAATCAGCCCCAGCATTTT.

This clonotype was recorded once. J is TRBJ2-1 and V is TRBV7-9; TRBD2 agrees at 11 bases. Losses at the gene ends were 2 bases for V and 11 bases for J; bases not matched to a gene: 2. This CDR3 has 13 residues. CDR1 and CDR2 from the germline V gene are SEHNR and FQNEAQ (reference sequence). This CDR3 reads CASSLSTSGKQFF. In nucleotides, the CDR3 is TGTGCCAGCAGCTTATCGACTAGCGGGAAGCAGTTCTTC. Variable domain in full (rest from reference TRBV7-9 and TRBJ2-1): DTGVSQNPRHKITKRGQNVTFRCDPISEHNRLYWYRQTLGQGPEFLTYFQNEAQLEKSRLLSDRFSAERPKGSFSTLEIQRTEQGDSAMYLCASSLSTSGKQFFGPGTRLTVL.

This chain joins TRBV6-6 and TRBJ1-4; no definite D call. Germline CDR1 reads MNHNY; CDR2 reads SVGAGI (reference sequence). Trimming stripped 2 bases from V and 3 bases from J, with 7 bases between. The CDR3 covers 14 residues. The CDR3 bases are TGTGCCAGCAGTTACGCTGGGGCTAATGAAAAACTGTTTTTT. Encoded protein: CASSYAGANEKLFF.

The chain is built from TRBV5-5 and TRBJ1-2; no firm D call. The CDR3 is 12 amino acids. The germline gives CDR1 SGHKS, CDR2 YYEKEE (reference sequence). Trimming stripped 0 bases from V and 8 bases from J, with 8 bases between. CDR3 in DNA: TGTGCCAGCAGCTTGGTTCGTGGGGGCTACACCTTC. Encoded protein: CASSLVRGGYTF.

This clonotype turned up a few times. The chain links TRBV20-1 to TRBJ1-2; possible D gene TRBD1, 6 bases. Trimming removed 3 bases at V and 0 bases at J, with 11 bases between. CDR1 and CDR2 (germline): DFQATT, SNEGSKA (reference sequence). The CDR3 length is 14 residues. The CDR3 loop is CSARVTGPNYGYTF. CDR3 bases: TGCAGTGCTAGGGTGACAGGCCCTAACTATGGCTACACCTTC.

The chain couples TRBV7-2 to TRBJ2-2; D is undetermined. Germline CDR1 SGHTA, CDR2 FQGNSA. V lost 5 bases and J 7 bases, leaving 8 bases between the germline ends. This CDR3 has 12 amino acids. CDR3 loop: CASSPLLGELFF. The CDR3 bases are TGTGCCAGCAGCCCTCTACTCGGGGAGCTGTTTTTT.

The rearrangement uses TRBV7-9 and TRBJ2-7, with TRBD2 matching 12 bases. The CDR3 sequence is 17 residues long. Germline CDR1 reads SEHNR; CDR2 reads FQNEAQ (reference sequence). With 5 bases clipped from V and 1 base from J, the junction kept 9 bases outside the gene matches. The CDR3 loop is CASSPPRGLAGSYEQYF. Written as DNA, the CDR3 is TGTGCCAGCAGCCCGCCAAGAGGACTAGCGGGGTCCTACGAGCAGTACTTC. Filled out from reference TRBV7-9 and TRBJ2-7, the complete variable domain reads DTGVSQNPRHKITKRGQNVTFRCDPISEHNRLYWYRQTLGQGPEFLTYFQNEAQLEKSRLLSDRFSAERPKGSFSTLEIQRTEQGDSAMYLCASSPPRGLAGSYEQYFGPGTRLTVT.

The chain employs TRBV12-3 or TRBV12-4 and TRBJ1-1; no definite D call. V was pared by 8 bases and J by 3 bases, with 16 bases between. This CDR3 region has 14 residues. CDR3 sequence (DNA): TGTGCCAGCGGAAGAATTTCAGTGGACACTGAAGCTTTCTTT. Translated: CASGRISVDTEAFF.

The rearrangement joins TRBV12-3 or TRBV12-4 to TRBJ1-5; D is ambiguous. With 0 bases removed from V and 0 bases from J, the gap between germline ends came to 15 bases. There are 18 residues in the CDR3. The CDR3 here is CASSLADRMGYSNQPQHF. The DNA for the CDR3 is TGTGCCAGCAGTTTAGCGGACCGGATGGGCTATAGCAATCAGCCCCAGCATTTT.

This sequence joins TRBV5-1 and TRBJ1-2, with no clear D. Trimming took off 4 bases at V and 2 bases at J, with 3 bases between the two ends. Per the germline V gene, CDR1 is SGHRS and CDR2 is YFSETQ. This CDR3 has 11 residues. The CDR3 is CASSGNYGYTF. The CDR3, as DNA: TGCGCCAGCAGCGGGAACTATGGCTACACCTTC.

The CDR3 DNA sequence: TGTGCCAGCAGACGCACAGGAGGCCCCGATCAGCCCCAGCATTTT. Translation gives CASRRTGGPDQPQHF. The chain combines TRBV27 with TRBJ1-5; a weak D match, TRBD1 (5 bases). CDR1 MNHEY and CDR2 SMNVEV come from the germline V gene (reference sequence). Trimming pared 6 bases from V and 5 bases from J, leaving 17 bases between. This CDR3 comprises 15 residues.

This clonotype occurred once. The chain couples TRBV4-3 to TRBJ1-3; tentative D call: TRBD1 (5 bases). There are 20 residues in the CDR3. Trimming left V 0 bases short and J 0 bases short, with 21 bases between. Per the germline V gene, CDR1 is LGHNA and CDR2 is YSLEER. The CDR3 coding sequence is TGCGCCAGCAGCCAAGAATCCGCGCAGGGACCCCTTCTCTCTGGAAACACCATATATTTT. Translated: CASSQESAQGPLLSGNTIYF.

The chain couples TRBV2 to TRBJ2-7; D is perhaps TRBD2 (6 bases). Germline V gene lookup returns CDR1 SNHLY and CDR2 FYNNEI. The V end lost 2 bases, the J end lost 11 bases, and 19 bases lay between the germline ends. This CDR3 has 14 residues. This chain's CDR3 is CASSETVTESGEYF. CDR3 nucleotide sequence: TGTGCCAGCAGTGAAACCGTTACGGAATCGGGGGAGTACTTC.

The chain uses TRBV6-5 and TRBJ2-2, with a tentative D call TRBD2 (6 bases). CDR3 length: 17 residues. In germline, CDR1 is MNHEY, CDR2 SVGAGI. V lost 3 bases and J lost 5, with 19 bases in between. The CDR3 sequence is CASSYLVGGGKTGELFF. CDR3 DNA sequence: TGTGCCAGCAGTTATTTGGTGGGAGGAGGAAAAACCGGGGAGCTGTTTTTT.

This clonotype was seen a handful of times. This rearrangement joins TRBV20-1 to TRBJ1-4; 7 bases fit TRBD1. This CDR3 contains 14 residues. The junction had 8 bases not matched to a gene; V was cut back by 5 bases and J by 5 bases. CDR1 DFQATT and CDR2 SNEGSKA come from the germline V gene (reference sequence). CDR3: CSAGRDRKNEKLFF. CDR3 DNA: TGCAGTGCTGGACGGGACAGAAAGAATGAAAAACTGTTTTTT.

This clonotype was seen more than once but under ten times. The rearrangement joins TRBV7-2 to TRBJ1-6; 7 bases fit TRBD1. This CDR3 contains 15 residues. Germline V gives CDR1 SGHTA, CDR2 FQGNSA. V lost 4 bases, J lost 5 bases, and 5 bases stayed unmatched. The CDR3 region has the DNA TGTGCCAGCAGCTACAGGGGAGGTGATAATTCACCCCTCCACTTT. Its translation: CASSYRGGDNSPLHF.

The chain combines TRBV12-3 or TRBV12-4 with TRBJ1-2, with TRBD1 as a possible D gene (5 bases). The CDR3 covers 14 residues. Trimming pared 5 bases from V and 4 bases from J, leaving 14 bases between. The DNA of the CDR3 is TGTGCCAGCAGTCGAACCGGGACTGTCTATGGCTACACCTTC. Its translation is CASSRTGTVYGYTF.

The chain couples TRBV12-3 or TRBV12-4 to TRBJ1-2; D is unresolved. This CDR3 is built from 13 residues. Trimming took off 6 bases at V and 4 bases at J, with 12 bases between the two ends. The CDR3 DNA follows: TGTGCCAGCAGCCCCGGAAAGGGCTATGGCTACACCTTC. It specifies CASSPGKGYGYTF.

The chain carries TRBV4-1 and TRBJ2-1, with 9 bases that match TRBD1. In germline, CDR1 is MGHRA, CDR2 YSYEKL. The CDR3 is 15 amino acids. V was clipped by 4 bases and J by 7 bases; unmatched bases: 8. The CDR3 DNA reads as TGCGCCAGCAGCCCCGGGACAGGGAGTTGGAATGAGCAGTTCTTC. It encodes CASSPGTGSWNEQFF.

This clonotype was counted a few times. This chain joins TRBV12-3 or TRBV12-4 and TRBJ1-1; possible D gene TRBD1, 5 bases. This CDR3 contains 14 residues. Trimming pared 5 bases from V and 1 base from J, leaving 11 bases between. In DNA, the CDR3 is TGTGCCAGCAGTACTGAGGGGTCGAACACTGAAGCTTTCTTT. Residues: CASSTEGSNTEAFF.

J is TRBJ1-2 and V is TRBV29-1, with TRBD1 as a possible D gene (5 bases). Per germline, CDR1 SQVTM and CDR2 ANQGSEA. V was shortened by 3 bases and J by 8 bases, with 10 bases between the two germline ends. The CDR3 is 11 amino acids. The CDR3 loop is CSVDRAGGYTF. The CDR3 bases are TGCAGCGTTGACAGGGCGGGAGGCTACACCTTC.

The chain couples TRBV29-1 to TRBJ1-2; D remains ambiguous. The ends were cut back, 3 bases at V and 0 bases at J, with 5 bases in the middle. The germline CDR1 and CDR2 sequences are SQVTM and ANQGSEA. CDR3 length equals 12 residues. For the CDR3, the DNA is TGCAGCGTTGAGGAAGCTAACTATGGCTACACCTTC. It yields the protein CSVEEANYGYTF.

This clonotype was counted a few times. CDR3 residues: CASSYRSSYNSPLHF. The CDR3 DNA is TGTGCCAGCAGCTATCGTAGCTCCTATAATTCACCCCTCCACTTT. The chain combines TRBV7-9 with TRBJ1-6; D is unresolved. Trimming took 4 bases from V and 0 from J, leaving 7 bases between them. CDR3 length: 15 residues. Germline V CDR1 and CDR2: SEHNR, FQNEAQ (reference sequence).

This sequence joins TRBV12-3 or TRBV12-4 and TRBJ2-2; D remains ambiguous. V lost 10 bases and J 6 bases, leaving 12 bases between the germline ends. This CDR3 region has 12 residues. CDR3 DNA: TGTGCCAACCCAGCCGTGGCCGGGGAGCTGTTTTTT. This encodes CANPAVAGELFF.

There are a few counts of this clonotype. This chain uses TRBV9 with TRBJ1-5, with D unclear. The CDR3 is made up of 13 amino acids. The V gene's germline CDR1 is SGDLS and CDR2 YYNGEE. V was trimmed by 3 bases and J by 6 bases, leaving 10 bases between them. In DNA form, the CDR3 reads TGTGCCAGCAGCGGAGGAGGTAGTCAGCCCCAGCATTTT. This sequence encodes CASSGGGSQPQHF.

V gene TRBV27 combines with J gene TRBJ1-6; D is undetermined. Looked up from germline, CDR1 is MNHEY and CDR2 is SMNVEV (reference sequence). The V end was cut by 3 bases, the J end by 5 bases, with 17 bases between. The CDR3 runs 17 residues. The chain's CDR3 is CASSFQVVGQNNSPLHF. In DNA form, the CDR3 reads TGTGCCAGCAGTTTTCAAGTAGTCGGGCAGAATAATTCACCCCTCCACTTT.

CDR3 amino acids: CASSPRTGENTIYF. Here the CDR3 DNA reads TGTGCCAGCAGCCCGCGGACAGGTGAAAACACCATATATTTT. The J gene is TRBJ1-3, the V gene TRBV7-9; the match to TRBD1 covers 7 bases. The CDR3 runs 14 residues. Germline values: CDR1 SEHNR, CDR2 FQNEAQ (reference sequence). V was clipped by 5 bases and J by 6 bases; unmatched bases: 7. The whole variable domain, filled in from reference TRBV7-9 and TRBJ1-3, reads DTGVSQNPRHKITKRGQNVTFRCDPISEHNRLYWYRQTLGQGPEFLTYFQNEAQLEKSRLLSDRFSAERPKGSFSTLEIQRTEQGDSAMYLCASSPRTGENTIYFGEGSWLTVV.

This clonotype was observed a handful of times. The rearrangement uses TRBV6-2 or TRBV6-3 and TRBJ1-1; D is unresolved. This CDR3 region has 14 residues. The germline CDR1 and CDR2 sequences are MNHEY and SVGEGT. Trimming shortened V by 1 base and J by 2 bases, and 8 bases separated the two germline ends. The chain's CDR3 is CASSYLPGNTEAFF. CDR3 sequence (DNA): TGTGCCAGCAGTTACTTGCCAGGAAACACTGAAGCTTTCTTT.

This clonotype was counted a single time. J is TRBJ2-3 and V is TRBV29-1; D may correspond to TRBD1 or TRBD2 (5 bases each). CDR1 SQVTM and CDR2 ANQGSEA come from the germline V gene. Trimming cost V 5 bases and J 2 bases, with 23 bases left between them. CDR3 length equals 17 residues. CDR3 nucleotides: TGCAGCGTTCACCAGGGTACTACGCGGGCCCCCACAGATACGCAGTATTTT. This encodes CSVHQGTTRAPTDTQYF.

The CDR3 DNA sequence: TGCGCCAGCAGCCAAGATCGTTCAAAGCGGCAGTCCATTGCTGGCTACACCTTC. This gives the protein CASSQDRSKRQSIAGYTF. This sequence joins TRBV4-3 and TRBJ1-2, with D hard to call. The V gene lost 0 bases and the J gene lost 7 bases, with 24 bases spanning the gap. The CDR3 is 18 residues long. Germline V CDR1 and CDR2: LGHNA, YSLEER.